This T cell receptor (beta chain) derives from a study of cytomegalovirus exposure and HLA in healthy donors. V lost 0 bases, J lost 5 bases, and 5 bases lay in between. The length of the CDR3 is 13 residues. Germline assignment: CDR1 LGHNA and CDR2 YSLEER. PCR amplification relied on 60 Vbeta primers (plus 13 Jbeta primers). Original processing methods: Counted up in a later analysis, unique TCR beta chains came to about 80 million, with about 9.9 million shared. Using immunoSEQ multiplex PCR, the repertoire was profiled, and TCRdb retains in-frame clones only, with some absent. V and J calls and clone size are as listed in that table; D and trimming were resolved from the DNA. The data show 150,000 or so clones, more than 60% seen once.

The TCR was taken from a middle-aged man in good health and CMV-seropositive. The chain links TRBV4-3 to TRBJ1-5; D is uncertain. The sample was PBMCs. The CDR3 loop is CASSQEADQPQHF. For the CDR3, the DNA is TGCGCCAGCAGCCAAGAGGCGGATCAGCCCCAGCATTTT.